This T cell receptor beta chain was identified during a study of shared clonotypes between healthy human individuals. Germline CDR1 reads LNHDA; CDR2 reads SQIVND (reference sequence). Trimming removed 5 bases from V and 3 bases from J; junction bases left unmatched: 13. The CDR3 covers 18 residues. Across several immunoSEQ plates, the genomic DNA of each subset was split evenly. Repertoires were generated with immunoSEQ multiplex PCR, while TCRdb's copy carries only in-frame clones and drops some. There are about 2.4 million clones in the sample; approximately 90% occur only once, and under 0.15% lies in the top ten.

Sequences were obtained from naive CD4+ T cells sorted from blood. Subset here: CD45RA+ positively selected. This sequence was found in a man aged 18 to 29 in good health. J is TRBJ2-7 and V is TRBV19; 13 positions match TRBD2. For the CDR3, the DNA is TGTGCCAGTAGTCGATCCGGACTAGCGGGAGTAGGGGACTACGAGCAGTACTTC. Encoded protein: CASSRSGLAGVGDYEQYF. Based on the CDR3 plus reference TRBV19 and TRBJ2-7, the full variable domain is DGGITQSPKYLFRKEGQNVTLSCEQNLNHDAMYWYRQDPGQGLRLIYYSQIVNDFQKGDIAEGYSVSREKKESFPLTVTSAQKNPTAFYLCASSRSGLAGVGDYEQYFGPGTRLTVT.